This T cell receptor (beta chain) came from a study of cytomegalovirus exposure and HLA in healthy donors. 60 Vbeta and 13 Jbeta primers were used in PCR. Only in-frame clones appear in the TCRdb table, and some are missing; sequencing was by immunoSEQ multiplex PCR. This table holds about 160,000 clones, 75% to 90% found once. This CDR3 contains 17 residues. Germline V gene lookup returns CDR1 SGHRS and CDR2 YFSETQ. Trimming took 2 bases from V and 8 from J; bases not matched to a gene: 17. Donors were ostensibly healthy at sampling, although undocumented immune exposures were probable. General study findings and limits: Analysis performed later found more than 15,000 TCR beta sequences associated with HLA alleles at 0.05 false discovery rate. By HLA locus, TCR association rates varied in a later analysis, with DRB1 showing the most and HLA-C the fewest. With later analysis, a missense DCLRE1C variant became linked to TCR beta V- and J-gene trimming.

On this clone itself: As yet, its antigen is unknown.

The TCR was taken from a middle-aged man in good health and CMV-seropositive. Sample: PBMCs. J is TRBJ1-2 and V is TRBV5-1; 8 bases are shared with TRBD1. CDR3 in amino acids: CASSFTTPGTGLGGYTF. Here the CDR3 DNA reads TGCGCCAGCAGCTTCACAACGCCCGGGACAGGCCTGGGAGGCTACACCTTC. Variable domain in full (rest from reference TRBV5-1 and TRBJ1-2): KAGVTQTPRYLIKTRGQQVTLSCSPISGHRSVSWYQQTPGQGLQFLFEYFSETQRNKGNFPGRFSGRQFSNSRSEMNVSTLELGDSALYLCASSFTTPGTGLGGYTFGSGTRLTVV.